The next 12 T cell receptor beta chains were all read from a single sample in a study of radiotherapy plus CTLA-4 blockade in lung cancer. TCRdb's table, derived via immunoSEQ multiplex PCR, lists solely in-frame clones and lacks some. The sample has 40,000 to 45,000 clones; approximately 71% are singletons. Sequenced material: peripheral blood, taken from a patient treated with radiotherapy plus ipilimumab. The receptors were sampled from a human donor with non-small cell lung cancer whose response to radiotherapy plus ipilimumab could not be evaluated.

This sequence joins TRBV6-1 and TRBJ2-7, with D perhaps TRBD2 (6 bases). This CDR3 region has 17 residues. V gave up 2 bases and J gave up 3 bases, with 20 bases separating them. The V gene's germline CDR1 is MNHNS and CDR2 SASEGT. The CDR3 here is CASSERYHGEVGYEQYF. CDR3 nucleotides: TGTGCCAGCAGTGAAAGGTACCACGGGGAGGTGGGCTACGAGCAGTACTTC.

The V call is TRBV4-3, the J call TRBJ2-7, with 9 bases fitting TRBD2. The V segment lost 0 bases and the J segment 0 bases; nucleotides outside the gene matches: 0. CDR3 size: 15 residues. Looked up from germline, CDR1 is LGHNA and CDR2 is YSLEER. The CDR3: CASSQDSGSSYEQYF. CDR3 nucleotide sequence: TGCGCCAGCAGCCAAGATAGCGGGAGCTCCTACGAGCAGTACTTC.

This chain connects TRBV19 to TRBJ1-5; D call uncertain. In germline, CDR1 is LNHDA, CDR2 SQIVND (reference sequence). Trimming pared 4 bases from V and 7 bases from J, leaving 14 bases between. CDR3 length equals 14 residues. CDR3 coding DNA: TGTGCCAGTAGTAATAGTCCCATATACCAGCCCCAGCATTTT. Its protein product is CASSNSPIYQPQHF.

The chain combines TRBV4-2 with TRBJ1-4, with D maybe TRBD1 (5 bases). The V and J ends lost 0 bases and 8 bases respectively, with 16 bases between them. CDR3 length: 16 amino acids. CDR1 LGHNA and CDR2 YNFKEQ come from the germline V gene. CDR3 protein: CASSQDRTQGGEKLFF. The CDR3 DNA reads TGTGCCAGCAGCCAAGATCGGACCCAGGGTGGGGAAAAACTGTTTTTT.

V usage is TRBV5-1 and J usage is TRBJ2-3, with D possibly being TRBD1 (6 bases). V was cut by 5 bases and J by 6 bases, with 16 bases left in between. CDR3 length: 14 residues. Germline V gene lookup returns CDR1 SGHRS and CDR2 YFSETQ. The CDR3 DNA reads TGCGCCAGCAGGCAAGGGGGATTGAGTGATACGCAGTATTTT. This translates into CASRQGGLSDTQYF.

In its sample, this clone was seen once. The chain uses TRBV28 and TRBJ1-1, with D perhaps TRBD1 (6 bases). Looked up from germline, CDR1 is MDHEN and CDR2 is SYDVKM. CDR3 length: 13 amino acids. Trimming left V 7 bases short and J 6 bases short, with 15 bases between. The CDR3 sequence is CASNGEGVPEAFF. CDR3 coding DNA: TGTGCCAGCAATGGGGAGGGGGTCCCTGAAGCTTTCTTT.

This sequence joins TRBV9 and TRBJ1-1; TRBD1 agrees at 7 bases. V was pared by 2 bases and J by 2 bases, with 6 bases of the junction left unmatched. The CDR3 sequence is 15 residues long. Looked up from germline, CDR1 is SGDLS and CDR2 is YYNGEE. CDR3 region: CASSVGTAINTEAFF. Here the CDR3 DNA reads TGTGCCAGCAGCGTGGGGACAGCAATCAACACTGAAGCTTTCTTT.

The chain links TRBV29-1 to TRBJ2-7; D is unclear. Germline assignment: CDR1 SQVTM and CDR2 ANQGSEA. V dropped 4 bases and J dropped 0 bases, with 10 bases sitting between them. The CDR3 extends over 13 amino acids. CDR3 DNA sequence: TGCAGCGTTGCAACGGGTTACTCCTACGAGCAGTACTTC. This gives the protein CSVATGYSYEQYF.

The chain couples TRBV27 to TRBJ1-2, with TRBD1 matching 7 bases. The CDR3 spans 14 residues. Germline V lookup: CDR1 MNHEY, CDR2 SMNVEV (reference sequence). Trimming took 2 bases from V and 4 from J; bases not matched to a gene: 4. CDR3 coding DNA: TGTGCCAGCAGTTTAGTAGGGGGCTTCTATGGCTACACCTTC. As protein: CASSLVGGFYGYTF.

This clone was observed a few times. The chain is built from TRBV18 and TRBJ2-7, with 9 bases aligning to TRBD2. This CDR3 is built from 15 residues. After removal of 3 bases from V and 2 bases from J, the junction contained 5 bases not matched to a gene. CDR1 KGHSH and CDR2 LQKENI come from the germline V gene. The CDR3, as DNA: TGTGCCAGCTCACCGGAAGCGGGGGGTACCTACGAGCAGTACTTC. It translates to CASSPEAGGTYEQYF.

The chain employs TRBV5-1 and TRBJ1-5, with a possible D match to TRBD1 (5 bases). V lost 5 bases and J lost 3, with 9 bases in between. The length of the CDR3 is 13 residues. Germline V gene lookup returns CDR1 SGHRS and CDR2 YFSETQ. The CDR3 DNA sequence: TGCGCCAGCAGGTTGACAGTCAATCAGCCCCAGCATTTT. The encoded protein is CASRLTVNQPQHF. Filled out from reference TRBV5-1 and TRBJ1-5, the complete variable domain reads KAGVTQTPRYLIKTRGQQVTLSCSPISGHRSVSWYQQTPGQGLQFLFEYFSETQRNKGNFPGRFSGRQFSNSRSEMNVSTLELGDSALYLCASRLTVNQPQHFGDGTRLSIL.

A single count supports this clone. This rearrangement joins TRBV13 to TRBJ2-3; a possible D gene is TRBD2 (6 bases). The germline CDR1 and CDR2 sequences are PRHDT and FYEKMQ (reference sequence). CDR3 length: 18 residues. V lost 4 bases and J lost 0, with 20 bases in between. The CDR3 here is CASSSGINSGTSTDTQYF. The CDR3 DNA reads TGTGCCAGCAGCTCCGGGATTAACTCCGGGACTAGCACAGATACGCAGTATTTT.